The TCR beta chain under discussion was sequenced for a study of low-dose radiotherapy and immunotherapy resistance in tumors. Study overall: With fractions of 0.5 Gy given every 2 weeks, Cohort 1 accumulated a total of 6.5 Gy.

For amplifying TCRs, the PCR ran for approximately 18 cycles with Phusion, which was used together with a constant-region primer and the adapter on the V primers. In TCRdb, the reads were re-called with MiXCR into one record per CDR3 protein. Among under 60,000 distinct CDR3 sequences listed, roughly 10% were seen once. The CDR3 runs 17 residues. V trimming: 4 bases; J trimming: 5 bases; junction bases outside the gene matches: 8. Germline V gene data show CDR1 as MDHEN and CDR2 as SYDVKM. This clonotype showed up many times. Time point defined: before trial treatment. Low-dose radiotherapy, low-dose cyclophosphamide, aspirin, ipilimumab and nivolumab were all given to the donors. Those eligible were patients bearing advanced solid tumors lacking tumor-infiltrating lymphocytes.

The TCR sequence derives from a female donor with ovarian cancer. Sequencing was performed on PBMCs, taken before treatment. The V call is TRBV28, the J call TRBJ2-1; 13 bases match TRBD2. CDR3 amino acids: CASSSPRLAGGHNEQFF. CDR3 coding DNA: TGTGCCAGCAGTTCCCCCCGACTAGCGGGAGGACACAATGAGCAGTTCTTC.